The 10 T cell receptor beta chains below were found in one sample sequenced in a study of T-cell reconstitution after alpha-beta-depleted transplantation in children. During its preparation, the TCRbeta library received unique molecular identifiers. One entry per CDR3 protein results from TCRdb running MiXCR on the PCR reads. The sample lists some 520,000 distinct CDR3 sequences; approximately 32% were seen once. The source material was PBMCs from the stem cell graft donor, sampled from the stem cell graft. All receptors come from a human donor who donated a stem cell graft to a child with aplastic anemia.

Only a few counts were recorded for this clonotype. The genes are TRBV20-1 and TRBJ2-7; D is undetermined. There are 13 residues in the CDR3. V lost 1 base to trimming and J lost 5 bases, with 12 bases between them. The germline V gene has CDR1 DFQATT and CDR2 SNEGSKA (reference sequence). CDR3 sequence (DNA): TGCAGTGCTAGAGGGCCCCCGACTGACGAGCAGTACTTC. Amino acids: CSARGPPTDEQYF.

DNA of the CDR3: TGCGCCAGCAGCTTGGCCGGGGTGGCTAATGAAAAACTGTTTTTT. Its translation is CASSLAGVANEKLFF. V gene TRBV5-1 combines with J gene TRBJ1-4; no definite D call. The germline V gene encodes CDR1 SGHRS and CDR2 YFSETQ. The length of the CDR3 is 15 residues. Trimming pared 0 bases from V and 3 bases from J, leaving 9 bases between.

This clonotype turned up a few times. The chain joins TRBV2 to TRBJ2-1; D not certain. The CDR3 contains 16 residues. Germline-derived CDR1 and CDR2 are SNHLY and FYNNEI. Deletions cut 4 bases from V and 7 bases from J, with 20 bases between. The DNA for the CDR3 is TGTGCCAGCAGTGTCCTCTCCGGTGGCAGCCGGAATGAGCAGTTCTTC. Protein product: CASSVLSGGSRNEQFF.

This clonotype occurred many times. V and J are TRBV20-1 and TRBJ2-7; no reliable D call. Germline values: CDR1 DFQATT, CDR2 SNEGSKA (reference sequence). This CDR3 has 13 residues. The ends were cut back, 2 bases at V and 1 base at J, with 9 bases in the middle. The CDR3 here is CSARNSDSYEQYF. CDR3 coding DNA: TGCAGTGCTAGAAACTCCGATTCCTACGAGCAGTACTTC.

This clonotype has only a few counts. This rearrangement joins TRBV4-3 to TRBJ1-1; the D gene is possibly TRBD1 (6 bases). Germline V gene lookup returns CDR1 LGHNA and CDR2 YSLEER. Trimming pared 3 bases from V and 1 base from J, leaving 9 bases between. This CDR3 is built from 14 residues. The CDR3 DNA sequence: TGCGCCAGCAGCCAGGCGGACAGGAACACTGAAGCTTTCTTT. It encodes CASSQADRNTEAFF.

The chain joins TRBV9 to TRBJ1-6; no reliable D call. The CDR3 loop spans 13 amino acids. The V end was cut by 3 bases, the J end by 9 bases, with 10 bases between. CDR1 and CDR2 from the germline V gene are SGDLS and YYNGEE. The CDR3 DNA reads TGTGCCAGCAGCGATACGACAAGTTCACCCCTCCACTTT. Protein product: CASSDTTSSPLHF.

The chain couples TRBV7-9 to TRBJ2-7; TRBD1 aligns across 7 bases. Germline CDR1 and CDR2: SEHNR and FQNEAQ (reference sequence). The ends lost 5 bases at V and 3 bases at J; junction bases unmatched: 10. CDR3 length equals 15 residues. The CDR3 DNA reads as TGTGCCAGCAGCGCCCGGGCCCAGGGGGTCTACGAGCAGTACTTC. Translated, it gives CASSARAQGVYEQYF.

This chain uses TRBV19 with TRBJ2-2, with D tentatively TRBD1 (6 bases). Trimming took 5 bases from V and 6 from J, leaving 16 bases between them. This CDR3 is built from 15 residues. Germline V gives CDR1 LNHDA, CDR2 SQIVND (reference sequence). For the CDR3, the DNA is TGTGCCAGTAGTGCAGGGGCAGGGGCGGCCGGGGAGCTGTTTTTT. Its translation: CASSAGAGAAGELFF. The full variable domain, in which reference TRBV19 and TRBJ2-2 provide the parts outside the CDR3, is DGGITQSPKYLFRKEGQNVTLSCEQNLNHDAMYWYRQDPGQGLRLIYYSQIVNDFQKGDIAEGYSVSREKKESFPLTVTSAQKNPTAFYLCASSAGAGAAGELFFGEGSRLTVL.

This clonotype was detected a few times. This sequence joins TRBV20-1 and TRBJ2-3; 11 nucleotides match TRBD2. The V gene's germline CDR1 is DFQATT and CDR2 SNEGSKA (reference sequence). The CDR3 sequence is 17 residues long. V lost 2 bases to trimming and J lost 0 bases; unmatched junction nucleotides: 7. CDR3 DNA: TGCAGTGCTAGACTAGCGGGAGGTCTCGGAAGCACAGATACGCAGTATTTT. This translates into CSARLAGGLGSTDTQYF.

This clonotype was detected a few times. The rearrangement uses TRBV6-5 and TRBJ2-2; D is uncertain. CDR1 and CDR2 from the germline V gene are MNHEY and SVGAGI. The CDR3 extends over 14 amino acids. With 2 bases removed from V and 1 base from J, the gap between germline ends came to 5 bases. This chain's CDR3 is CASSYRQNTGELFF. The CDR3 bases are TGTGCCAGCAGTTACCGACAGAACACCGGGGAGCTGTTTTTT.